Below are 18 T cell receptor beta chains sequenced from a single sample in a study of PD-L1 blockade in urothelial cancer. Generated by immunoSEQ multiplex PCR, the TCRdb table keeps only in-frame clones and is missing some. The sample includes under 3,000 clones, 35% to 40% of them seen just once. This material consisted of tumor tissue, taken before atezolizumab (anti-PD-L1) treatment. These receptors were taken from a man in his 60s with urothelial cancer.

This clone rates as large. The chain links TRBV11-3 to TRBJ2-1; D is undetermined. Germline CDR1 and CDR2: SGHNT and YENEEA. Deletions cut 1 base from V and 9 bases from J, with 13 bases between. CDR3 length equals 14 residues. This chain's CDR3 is CASSLGVRVAEQFF. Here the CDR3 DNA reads TGTGCCAGCAGCTTAGGGGTCCGGGTTGCTGAGCAGTTCTTC.

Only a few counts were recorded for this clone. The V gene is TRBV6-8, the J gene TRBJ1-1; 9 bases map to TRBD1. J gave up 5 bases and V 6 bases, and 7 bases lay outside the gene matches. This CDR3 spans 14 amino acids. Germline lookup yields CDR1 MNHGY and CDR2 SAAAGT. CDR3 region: CASSHTGGRTEAFF. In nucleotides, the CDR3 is TGTGCCAGCAGCCACACAGGGGGCCGTACTGAAGCTTTCTTT.

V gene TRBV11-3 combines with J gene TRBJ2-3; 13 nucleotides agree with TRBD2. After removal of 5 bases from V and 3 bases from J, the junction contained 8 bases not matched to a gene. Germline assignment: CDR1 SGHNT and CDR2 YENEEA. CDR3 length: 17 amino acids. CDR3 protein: CASSPGTSGVGTDTQYF. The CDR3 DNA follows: TGTGCCAGCAGCCCAGGGACTAGCGGGGTAGGAACAGATACGCAGTATTTT. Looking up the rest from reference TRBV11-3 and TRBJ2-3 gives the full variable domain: EAGVVQSPRYKIIEKKQPVAFWCNPISGHNTLYWYLQNLGQGPELLIRYENEEAVDDSQLPKDRFSAERLKGVDSTLKIQPAELGDSAVYLCASSPGTSGVGTDTQYFGPGTRLTVL.

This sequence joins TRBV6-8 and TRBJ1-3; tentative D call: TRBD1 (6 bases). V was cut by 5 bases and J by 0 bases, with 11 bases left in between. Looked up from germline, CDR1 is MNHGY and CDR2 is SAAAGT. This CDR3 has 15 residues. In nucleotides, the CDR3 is TGTGCCAGCAGTGATACAGGGTTCTCTGGAAACACCATATATTTT. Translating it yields CASSDTGFSGNTIYF.

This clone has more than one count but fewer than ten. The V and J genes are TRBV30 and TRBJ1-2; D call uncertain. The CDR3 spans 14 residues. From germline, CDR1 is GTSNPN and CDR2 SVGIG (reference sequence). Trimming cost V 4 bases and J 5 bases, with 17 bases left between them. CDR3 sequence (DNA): TGTGCCTGGAAACCCCGGGCAGCCTTGTATGGCTACACCTTC. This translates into CAWKPRAALYGYTF.

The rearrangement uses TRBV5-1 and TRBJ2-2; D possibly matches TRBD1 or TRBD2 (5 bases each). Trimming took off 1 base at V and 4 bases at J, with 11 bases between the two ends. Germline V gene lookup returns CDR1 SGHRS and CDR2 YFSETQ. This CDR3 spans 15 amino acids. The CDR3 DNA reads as TGCGCCAGCAGCTTGTTGGGGGTGGTCACCGGGGAGCTGTTTTTT. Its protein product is CASSLLGVVTGELFF.

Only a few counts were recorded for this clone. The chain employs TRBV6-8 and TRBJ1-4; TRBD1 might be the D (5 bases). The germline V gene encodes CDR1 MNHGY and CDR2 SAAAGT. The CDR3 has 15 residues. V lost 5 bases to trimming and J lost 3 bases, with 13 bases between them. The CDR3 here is CASSPGWTSNEKLFF. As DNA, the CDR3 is TGTGCCAGCAGTCCAGGGTGGACATCTAATGAAAAACTGTTTTTT.

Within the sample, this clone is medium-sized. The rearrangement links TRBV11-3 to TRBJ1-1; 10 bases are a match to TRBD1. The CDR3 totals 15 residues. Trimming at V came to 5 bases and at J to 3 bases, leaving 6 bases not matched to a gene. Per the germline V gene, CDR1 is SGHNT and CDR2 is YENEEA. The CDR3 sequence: CASSATGGGDTEAFF. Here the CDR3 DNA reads TGTGCCAGCAGCGCGACAGGGGGCGGTGACACTGAAGCTTTCTTT.

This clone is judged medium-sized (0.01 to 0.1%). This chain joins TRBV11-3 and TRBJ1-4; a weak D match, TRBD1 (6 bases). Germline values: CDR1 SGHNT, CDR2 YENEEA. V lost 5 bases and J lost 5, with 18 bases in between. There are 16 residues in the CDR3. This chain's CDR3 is CASSPVIAGANEKLFF. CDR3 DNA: TGTGCCAGCAGCCCAGTCATCGCAGGGGCGAATGAAAAACTGTTTTTT.

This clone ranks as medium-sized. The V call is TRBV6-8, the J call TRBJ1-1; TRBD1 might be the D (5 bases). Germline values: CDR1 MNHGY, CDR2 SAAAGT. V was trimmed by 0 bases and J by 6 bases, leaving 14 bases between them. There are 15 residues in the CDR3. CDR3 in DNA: TGTGCCAGCAGTTACTCTGCGTCGGGGGGAGCTGAAGCTTTCTTT. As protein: CASSYSASGGAEAFF.

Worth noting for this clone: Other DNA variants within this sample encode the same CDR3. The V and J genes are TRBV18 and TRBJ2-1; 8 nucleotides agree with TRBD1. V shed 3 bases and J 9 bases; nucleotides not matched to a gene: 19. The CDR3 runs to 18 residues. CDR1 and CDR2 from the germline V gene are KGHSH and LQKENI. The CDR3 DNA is TGTGCCAGCTCACCCCGAACGTGGACGGACAGGGCCCACGCTGAGCAGTTCTTC. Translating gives CASSPRTWTDRAHAEQFF.

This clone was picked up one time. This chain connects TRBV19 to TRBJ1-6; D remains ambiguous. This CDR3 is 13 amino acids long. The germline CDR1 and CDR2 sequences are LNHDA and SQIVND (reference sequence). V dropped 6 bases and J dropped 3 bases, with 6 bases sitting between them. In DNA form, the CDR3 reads TGTGCCAGTAGGCAGGACTATAATTCACCCCTCCACTTT. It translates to CASRQDYNSPLHF.

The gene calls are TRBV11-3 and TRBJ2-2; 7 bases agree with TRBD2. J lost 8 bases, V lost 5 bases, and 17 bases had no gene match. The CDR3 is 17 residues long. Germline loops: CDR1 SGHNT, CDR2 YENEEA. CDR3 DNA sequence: TGTGCCAGCAGCATATACACAGCGGGGCTAATTGCGGGGGAGCTGTTTTTT. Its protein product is CASSIYTAGLIAGELFF.

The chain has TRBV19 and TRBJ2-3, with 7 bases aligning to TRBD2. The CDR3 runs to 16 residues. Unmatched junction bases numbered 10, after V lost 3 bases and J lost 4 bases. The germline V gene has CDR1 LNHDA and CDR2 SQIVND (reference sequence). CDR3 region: CASSIGAGDGADTQYF. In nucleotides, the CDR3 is TGTGCCAGTAGTATTGGGGCGGGAGATGGGGCAGATACGCAGTATTTT.

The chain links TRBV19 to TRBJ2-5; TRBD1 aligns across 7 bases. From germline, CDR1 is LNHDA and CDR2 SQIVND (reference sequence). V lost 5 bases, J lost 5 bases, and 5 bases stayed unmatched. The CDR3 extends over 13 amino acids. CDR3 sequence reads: CASSPTGSETQYF. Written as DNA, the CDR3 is TGTGCCAGTAGTCCGACAGGGAGCGAGACCCAGTACTTC.

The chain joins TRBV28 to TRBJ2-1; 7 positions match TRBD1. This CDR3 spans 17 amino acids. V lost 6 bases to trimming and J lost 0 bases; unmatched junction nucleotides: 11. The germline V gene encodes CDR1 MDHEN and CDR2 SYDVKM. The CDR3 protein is CASSSYYRGSSYNEQFF. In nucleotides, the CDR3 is TGTGCCAGCAGCTCATACTACAGGGGCAGCTCCTACAATGAGCAGTTCTTC. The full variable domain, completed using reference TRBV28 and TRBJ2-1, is DVKVTQSSRYLVKRTGEKVFLECVQDMDHENMFWYRQDPGLGLRLIYFSYDVKMKEKGDIPEGYSVSREKKERFSLILESASTNQTSMYLCASSSYYRGSSYNEQFFGPGTRLTVL.

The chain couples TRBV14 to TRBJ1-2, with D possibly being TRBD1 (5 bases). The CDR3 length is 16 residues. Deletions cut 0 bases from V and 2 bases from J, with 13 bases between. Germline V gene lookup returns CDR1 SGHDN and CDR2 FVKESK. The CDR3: CASSQDKGLPNYGYTF. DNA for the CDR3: TGTGCCAGCAGCCAAGATAAGGGGCTACCGAACTATGGCTACACCTTC.

The CDR3 reads CASRRDSGGYTF. The DNA for the CDR3 is TGTGCCAGCAGACGGGACAGTGGTGGCTACACCTTC. The chain is built from TRBV9 and TRBJ1-2; TRBD1 matches 7 bases. Trimming at V came to 5 bases and at J to 7 bases, leaving 5 bases not matched to a gene. There are 12 residues in the CDR3. Germline CDR1 and CDR2: SGDLS and YYNGEE. The full variable domain, with the rest looked up from reference TRBV9 and TRBJ1-2, is DSGVTQTPKHLITATGQRVTLRCSPRSGDLSVYWYQQSLDQGLQFLIQYYNGEERAKGNILERFSAQQFPDLHSELNLSSLELGDSALYFCASRRDSGGYTFGSGTRLTVV.